The 23 T cell receptor beta chains presented below share a single source sample, sequenced in a study of shared clonotypes between healthy human individuals (dated by TCRdb to about 2020). For the CD8 naive samples, CD45RO-negative cells were positively selected for CCR7, yielding a CD45RA+CCR7+ population from which TemRA cells were excluded. The library was generated by the immunoSEQ multiplex PCR assay. This immuneACCESS table, as held by TCRdb, lists in-frame sequences with V and J called but not all clones. Of the missing ones, under half trace to an unresolved V gene in checked studies; the others have no known cause. This sample lists about 1,800,000 clones; just under 95% were detected once. The top ten constitute 0.9% to 1.5% of the sample. The source material was naive CD8+ T cells sorted from blood. The cell subset or site label on this specimen signifies: CD45RA+CCR7+. All receptors derive from a man younger than 35 in good health.

The chain recombines TRBV10-2 with TRBJ2-1; D gene uncertain. Germline CDR1 is WSHSY and CDR2 is SAAADI. The CDR3 has 12 residues. The V and J ends lost 3 bases and 9 bases respectively, with 9 bases between them. The CDR3: CASSDPKGEQFF. CDR3 nucleotide sequence: TGCGCCAGCAGTGACCCGAAGGGTGAGCAGTTCTTC.

The chain employs TRBV9 and TRBJ1-2, with D possibly matching TRBD1 (5 bases). Per germline, CDR1 SGDLS and CDR2 YYNGEE. The CDR3 totals 15 residues. Deletions cut 0 bases from V and 3 bases from J, with 12 bases between. The CDR3 DNA is TGTGCCAGCAGCGTAGCTACGGGGACTGACTATGGCTACACCTTC. Amino acids: CASSVATGTDYGYTF.

This chain uses TRBV28 with TRBJ1-2; tentative D call: TRBD1 (5 bases). Trimming pared 7 bases from V and 8 bases from J, leaving 23 bases between. Germline loops: CDR1 MDHEN, CDR2 SYDVKM. The CDR3 is 15 residues long. CDR3 in DNA: TGTGCCAGCAACTCACTCAAGGAAGGGGTGGGCGGCTACACCTTC. As protein: CASNSLKEGVGGYTF.

The V gene is TRBV7-9, the J gene TRBJ2-5, with D possibly matching TRBD1 (6 bases). V was cut by 5 bases and J by 11 bases, with 15 bases left in between. Germline CDR1 SEHNR, CDR2 FQNEAQ (reference sequence). CDR3 length: 12 amino acids. CDR3 residues: CASSHSPGAQYF. CDR3 in DNA: TGTGCCAGCAGCCATAGCCCAGGGGCTCAGTACTTC.

This chain joins TRBV5-4 and TRBJ1-1; D call uncertain. This CDR3 spans 14 amino acids. Trimming stripped 4 bases from V and 3 bases from J, with 13 bases between. Germline V gene lookup returns CDR1 SGHNT and CDR2 YYREEE (reference sequence). CDR3 nucleotides: TGTGCCAGCAGCCCCTGGGCCACTGACACTGAAGCTTTCTTT. It is translated as CASSPWATDTEAFF.

The chain combines TRBV10-3 with TRBJ2-1, with D maybe TRBD2 (5 bases). Germline V gene lookup returns CDR1 ENHRY and CDR2 SYGVKD. V dropped 2 bases and J dropped 15 bases, with 11 bases sitting between them. The CDR3 is made up of 11 amino acids. The CDR3 DNA reads TGTGCCATCAGTGAGGGAGGTGGGTCGTTCTTC. It yields the protein CAISEGGGSFF.

V and J are TRBV9 and TRBJ2-7; no reliable D call. Trimming stripped 4 bases from V and 5 bases from J, with 13 bases between. The CDR3 totals 13 residues. Germline V CDR1 and CDR2: SGDLS, YYNGEE. CDR3 amino acids: CASSTHFSDEQYF. The DNA for the CDR3 is TGTGCCAGCAGCACCCATTTCTCGGACGAGCAGTACTTC.

V usage is TRBV18 and J usage is TRBJ2-7; D is uncertain. CDR1 is KGHSH, CDR2 LQKENI, per germline. Trimming took 5 bases from V and 0 from J, leaving 8 bases between them. The CDR3 has 13 amino acids. CDR3 protein: CASSGAASYEQYF. DNA for the CDR3: TGTGCCAGCTCAGGAGCCGCCTCCTACGAGCAGTACTTC.

The V gene is TRBV29-1, the J gene TRBJ1-2; D not certain. CDR1 and CDR2 from the germline V gene are SQVTM and ANQGSEA. V was cut by 0 bases and J by 6 bases, with 11 bases left in between. The CDR3 consists of 13 residues. The chain's CDR3 is CSVEEEGGNGYTF. Here the CDR3 DNA reads TGCAGCGTTGAAGAGGAGGGAGGGAATGGCTACACCTTC.

The chain carries TRBV2 and TRBJ1-2, with 12 bases fitting TRBD1. This CDR3 has 15 residues. V dropped 7 bases and J dropped 4; count of bases not matched to a gene: 7. Germline loops: CDR1 SNHLY, CDR2 FYNNEI. In DNA form, the CDR3 reads TGTGCCAGCATTGGGGACAGGGGGCGCGGCTATGGCTACACCTTC. This codes for CASIGDRGRGYGYTF.

V gene TRBV5-4 combines with J gene TRBJ2-1; weak D call: TRBD2 (5 bases). There are 11 residues in the CDR3. V lost 4 bases, J lost 16 bases, and 15 bases lay in between. Germline assignment: CDR1 SGHNT and CDR2 YYREEE (reference sequence). CDR3 in amino acids: CASSQPGEVFF. The DNA for the CDR3 is TGTGCCAGCAGCCAACCCGGGGAAGTCTTCTTC.

The chain employs TRBV19 and TRBJ2-1; 11 bases map to TRBD2. The CDR3 covers 14 residues. The V and J ends lost 3 bases and 8 bases, in that order; junction bases with no gene match: 3. Looked up from germline, CDR1 is LNHDA and CDR2 is SQIVND (reference sequence). The CDR3 sequence: CASSMTSGIYEQFF. CDR3 nucleotides: TGTGCCAGTAGTATGACTAGCGGGATTTATGAGCAGTTCTTC.

CDR3 sequence reads: CASSMGRAEHNQPQHF. The CDR3, as DNA: TGTGCCAGTAGTATGGGGAGGGCTGAACATAATCAGCCCCAGCATTTT. The rearrangement links TRBV19 to TRBJ1-5, with no clear D. CDR1 is LNHDA, CDR2 SQIVND, per germline (reference sequence). CDR3 length equals 16 residues. V dropped 3 bases and J dropped 4 bases, with 16 bases sitting between them.

This clone was detected once. This chain links TRBV6-1 with TRBJ2-3; 7 bases align to TRBD2. J was trimmed by 6 bases and V by 3 bases; bases with no gene match: 6. The CDR3 is 14 amino acids. Germline CDR1 and CDR2: MNHNS and SASEGT. The CDR3 region is CASSERLAPDTQYF. The CDR3 region has the DNA TGTGCCAGCAGTGAGAGACTAGCCCCGGATACGCAGTATTTT.

Only one count was recorded for this clone. This sequence joins TRBV6-5 and TRBJ1-1; no firm D call. The ends were cut back, 4 bases at V and 4 bases at J, with 7 bases in the middle. Germline V gene data show CDR1 as MNHEY and CDR2 as SVGAGI. This CDR3 contains 12 residues. CDR3 DNA sequence: TGTGCCAGCAGTTCTACCATCACTGAAGCTTTCTTT. Translating gives CASSSTITEAFF.

The CDR3 region is CASSLGTSGRDNEQFF. The CDR3 DNA sequence: TGTGCCAGCAGCTTAGGGACTAGCGGGAGGGACAATGAGCAGTTCTTC. V usage is TRBV7-9 and J usage is TRBJ2-1, with 15 bases fitting TRBD2. The CDR3 runs to 16 residues. Germline values: CDR1 SEHNR, CDR2 FQNEAQ (reference sequence). V trimming: 1 base; J trimming: 5 bases; junction bases outside the gene matches: 0.

This chain joins TRBV19 and TRBJ1-3; D may be TRBD1 (5 bases). In germline, CDR1 is LNHDA, CDR2 SQIVND (reference sequence). The CDR3 covers 12 residues. V lost 9 bases, J lost 10 bases, and 16 bases lay in between. Written as DNA, the CDR3 is TGTGCCAGCTTCGGGACGACGGGGACCATATATTTT. It is translated as CASFGTTGTIYF.

V usage is TRBV28 and J usage is TRBJ2-7, with D hard to call. Germline V CDR1 and CDR2: MDHEN, SYDVKM. V lost 7 bases and J lost 0, with 10 bases in between. This CDR3 is 13 amino acids long. The CDR3 DNA is TGTGCCAGCATAGGTCGCACCTCCTACGAGCAGTACTTC. It translates to CASIGRTSYEQYF. The full variable domain, its missing parts supplied by reference TRBV28 and TRBJ2-7, is DVKVTQSSRYLVKRTGEKVFLECVQDMDHENMFWYRQDPGLGLRLIYFSYDVKMKEKGDIPEGYSVSREKKERFSLILESASTNQTSMYLCASIGRTSYEQYFGPGTRLTVT.

The gene calls are TRBV5-4 and TRBJ1-4, with TRBD1 matching 7 bases. Losses at the gene ends were 4 bases for V and 6 bases for J; bases not matched to a gene: 6. This CDR3 comprises 14 residues. Germline lookup yields CDR1 SGHNT and CDR2 YYREEE (reference sequence). The CDR3 DNA reads TGTGCCAGCAGCCCGGGACAGCTTGATGAAAAACTGTTTTTT. It codes for CASSPGQLDEKLFF.

The chain recombines TRBV9 with TRBJ2-3; 9 nucleotides align to TRBD2. J gave up 2 bases and V 4 bases, and 11 bases lay outside the gene matches. There are 17 residues in the CDR3. The germline V gene encodes CDR1 SGDLS and CDR2 YYNGEE. The DNA of the CDR3 is TGTGCCAGCAGCCCCCAAGGACTAGCGCTTTCCACAGATACGCAGTATTTT. Protein product: CASSPQGLALSTDTQYF.

This rearrangement joins TRBV7-9 to TRBJ2-3; D remains unclear. V was clipped by 5 bases and J by 1 base, with 7 bases between them. The CDR3 runs 13 residues. Germline V CDR1 and CDR2: SEHNR, FQNEAQ (reference sequence). In nucleotides, the CDR3 is TGTGCCAGCAGCCATGGAGGCACAGATACGCAGTATTTT. It encodes CASSHGGTDTQYF.

The gene calls are TRBV10-1 and TRBJ2-2; D ambiguous. This CDR3 has 12 amino acids. Germline assignment: CDR1 WNHNN and CDR2 SYGVQD (reference sequence). Trimming removed 6 bases at V and 2 bases at J, with 4 bases between. CDR3 residues: CASRENTGELFF. In DNA form, the CDR3 reads TGCGCCAGCAGGGAAAACACCGGGGAGCTGTTTTTT.

J is TRBJ2-7 and V is TRBV6-5; D possibly corresponds to TRBD1 (6 bases). The germline CDR1 and CDR2 sequences are MNHEY and SVGAGI. This CDR3 has 14 amino acids. Deletions cut 5 bases from V and 2 bases from J, with 13 bases between. CDR3 residues: CASSRSGQTYEQYF. The DNA of the CDR3 is TGTGCCAGCAGTCGCTCGGGACAAACCTACGAGCAGTACTTC.